This entry lists 23 T cell receptor beta chains sequenced from one sample in a study of early T cells in non-severe SARS-CoV-2 infection. MiXCR, run by TCRdb on the 5' RACE reads, gives a single entry per CDR3 protein. Altogether about 90,000 distinct CDR3 sequences are present, 13% to 15% being singletons, with the ten largest covering roughly 7%. The sequenced material came from whole blood. These receptors were taken from an adult who was a healthcare worker with PCR-confirmed SARS-CoV-2 infection or an uninfected control (not recorded which).

This clonotype turned up a few times. The chain combines TRBV7-2 with TRBJ2-7; unclear D gene. Germline V CDR1 and CDR2: SGHTA, FQGNSA. The V gene lost 5 bases and the J gene lost 7 bases, with 21 bases spanning the gap. The CDR3 loop spans 15 amino acids. The CDR3 DNA reads TGTGCCAGCAGCCCGTCCGGGTCGCGTGGATGGGAGCAGTACTTC. Protein sequence: CASSPSGSRGWEQYF.

The table lists this clonotype with many counts. The rearrangement uses TRBV7-6 and TRBJ1-2; 11 bases map to TRBD1. The J segment lost 3 bases and the V segment lost 5 bases, leaving 8 bases of the junction unmatched. The CDR3 is made up of 16 amino acids. Germline CDR1 SGHVS, CDR2 FNYEAQ. The CDR3 protein is CASSPRPGQGDYGYTF. CDR3 DNA: TGTGCCAGCAGCCCCAGACCGGGACAGGGGGACTATGGCTACACCTTC.

This clonotype has ten or more counts. The gene calls are TRBV7-9 and TRBJ1-1; D not certain. Trimming took off 3 bases at V and 8 bases at J, with 10 bases between the two ends. CDR3 length: 12 amino acids. Germline-derived CDR1 and CDR2 are SEHNR and FQNEAQ (reference sequence). The CDR3 here is CASSFNNLEAFF. CDR3 coding DNA: TGTGCCAGCAGCTTTAATAATCTGGAAGCTTTCTTT.

As regards this clonotype: Relative to the germline gene, one junction end is altered; a read error may explain this. The chain is built from TRBV9 and TRBJ1-2; 8 bases are shared with TRBD1. The CDR3 is made up of 14 amino acids. Germline CDR1 SGDLS, CDR2 YYNGEE. CDR3 nucleotide sequence: TGTGCCTGCAGCGTGGACAGGGCTAACTATGGCTACACCTTC. Protein product: CACSVDRANYGYTF. Full variable domain (missing parts from reference TRBV9 and TRBJ1-2): DSGVTQTPKHLITATGQRVTLRCSPRSGDLSVYWYQQSLDQGLQFLIQYYNGEERAKGNILERFSAQQFPDLHSELNLSSLELGDSALYFCACSVDRANYGYTFGSGTRLTVV.

This clonotype was counted ten times or more. This chain connects TRBV6-6 to TRBJ1-2; 10 positions agree with TRBD1. The V gene end was trimmed by 6 bases and the J gene end by 4 bases; junction bases not matched to a gene: 8. The germline gives CDR1 MNHNY, CDR2 SVGAGI (reference sequence). This CDR3 is built from 15 residues. The CDR3 is CASRIGDRGPYGYTF. The CDR3 region has the DNA TGTGCCAGCAGAATTGGGGACAGGGGCCCCTATGGCTACACCTTC.

This clonotype was seen more than once but under ten times. This chain links TRBV7-9 with TRBJ2-2, with D maybe TRBD2 (6 bases). The V end lost 5 bases, the J end lost 4 bases, and 14 bases lay between the germline ends. The germline V gene has CDR1 SEHNR and CDR2 FQNEAQ (reference sequence). The CDR3 length is 15 residues. This CDR3 is CASSLDLASTGELFF. The DNA of the CDR3 is TGTGCCAGCAGCCTGGACCTAGCGAGCACCGGGGAGCTGTTTTTT.

This clonotype has more than one count but fewer than ten. The chain carries TRBV12-3 or TRBV12-4 and TRBJ2-7; D is unresolved. Trimming shortened V by 3 bases and J by 5 bases, and 8 bases separated the two germline ends. The CDR3 loop spans 12 amino acids. CDR3 nucleotides: TGTGCCAGCAGTTTCCCTGGGAACGAGCAGTACTTC. The encoded protein is CASSFPGNEQYF.

This clonotype was counted at least ten times. The chain has TRBV20-1 and TRBJ2-3; D unclear. The CDR3 contains 14 residues. The germline V gene encodes CDR1 DFQATT and CDR2 SNEGSKA (reference sequence). V was cut by 3 bases and J by 1 base, with 11 bases left in between. CDR3 sequence (DNA): TGCAGTGCTAGGCCCCCCCCGGGCACAGATACGCAGTATTTT. Amino acid sequence: CSARPPPGTDTQYF.

This clonotype is medium-sized within its sample. The chain links TRBV7-9 to TRBJ2-1; D is perhaps TRBD1 (5 bases). Germline V gene sequence: CDR1 SEHNR, CDR2 FQNEAQ (reference sequence). The CDR3 is made up of 16 amino acids. V lost 1 base to trimming and J lost 3 bases, with 13 bases between them. CDR3 bases: TGTGCCAGCAGCTTAGATGTCAGGGAATTCTACAATGAGCAGTTCTTC. Its translation: CASSLDVREFYNEQFF.

The chain joins TRBV25-1 to TRBJ2-1; the D is unclear. Germline V gene data show CDR1 as MGHDK and CDR2 as SYGVNS. The CDR3 loop spans 12 amino acids. V was trimmed by 3 bases and J by 9 bases, leaving 9 bases between them. Here the CDR3 reads CASSDSVVEQFF. The CDR3 DNA reads as TGTGCCAGCAGTGATAGTGTTGTTGAGCAGTTCTTC.

This clonotype came up many times. This chain links TRBV18 with TRBJ1-2; 7 positions match TRBD1. Germline V gene sequence: CDR1 KGHSH, CDR2 LQKENI. CDR3 length: 13 residues. Trimming removed 3 bases from V and 4 bases from J; junction bases left unmatched: 2. CDR3 region: CASSPGTAYGYTF. The CDR3 region has the DNA TGTGCCAGCTCACCGGGGACAGCCTATGGCTACACCTTC.

The chain combines TRBV29-1 with TRBJ1-2; D is unclear. Trimming took 5 bases from V and 1 from J, leaving 5 bases between them. The germline V gene has CDR1 SQVTM and CDR2 ANQGSEA. This CDR3 contains 11 residues. The CDR3 DNA is TGCAGCGTTTCGAGTAACTATGGCTACACCTTC. Amino acid sequence: CSVSSNYGYTF.

CDR3 in DNA: TGCAGTGCTATAGCGGGAGTAGGCTACAATGAGCAGTTCTTC. Amino acid sequence: CSAIAGVGYNEQFF. V and J are TRBV20-1 and TRBJ2-1, with 9 bases lining up with TRBD2. The CDR3 spans 14 residues. The V gene end was trimmed by 4 bases and the J gene end by 3 bases; junction bases not matched to a gene: 4. CDR1 is DFQATT, CDR2 SNEGSKA, per germline (reference sequence).

The J gene is TRBJ1-6, the V gene TRBV20-1, with 8 bases identical to TRBD1. Germline CDR1 is DFQATT and CDR2 is SNEGSKA (reference sequence). V lost 1 base and J lost 10; bases outside the gene matches: 9. The CDR3 runs 15 residues. The CDR3 sequence: CSARVYDRGGSPLHF. Here the CDR3 DNA reads TGCAGTGCTAGAGTCTACGACAGGGGAGGATCACCCCTCCACTTT.

This clonotype has a handful of counts. The chain is built from TRBV7-2 and TRBJ1-1, with D perhaps TRBD1 (6 bases). Deletions cut 6 bases from V and 2 bases from J, with 13 bases between. The CDR3 is 14 amino acids. CDR1 and CDR2 from the germline V gene are SGHTA and FQGNSA. For the CDR3, the DNA is TGTGCCAGCAGTCAAGGACAGATCAACACTGAAGCTTTCTTT. Protein product: CASSQGQINTEAFF.

This clonotype was counted at least ten times. The genes are TRBV7-2 and TRBJ2-4; D gene ambiguous. The germline V gene has CDR1 SGHTA and CDR2 FQGNSA. The V end was cut by 5 bases, the J end by 5 bases, with 7 bases between. The length of the CDR3 is 12 residues. The DNA for the CDR3 is TGTGCCAGCAGCCCCACCGAAAACATTCAGTACTTC. Its protein is CASSPTENIQYF.

The chain recombines TRBV14 with TRBJ2-7; 7 bases fit TRBD1. Germline lookup yields CDR1 SGHDN and CDR2 FVKESK. The CDR3 spans 15 residues. J was trimmed by 0 bases and V by 0 bases; bases with no gene match: 2. Written as DNA, the CDR3 is TGTGCCAGCAGCCAAGAAACAGGGGACTCCTACGAGCAGTACTTC. Protein: CASSQETGDSYEQYF.

This chain links TRBV11-1 with TRBJ2-7; D is unclear. The CDR3 extends over 14 amino acids. Per the germline V gene, CDR1 is SGHAT and CDR2 is FQDESV (reference sequence). V lost 2 bases and J lost 3, with 11 bases in between. DNA for the CDR3: TGTGCCAGCAGCTTACAGCTAGATCGCTACGAGCAGTACTTC. Protein sequence: CASSLQLDRYEQYF.

V gene TRBV28 combines with J gene TRBJ1-1; D remains ambiguous. Germline-derived CDR1 and CDR2 are MDHEN and SYDVKM. This CDR3 has 15 amino acids. Deletions cut 2 bases from V and 0 bases from J, with 10 bases between. Here the CDR3 DNA reads TGTGCCAGCAGTTTACAAGTCACCATGAACACTGAAGCTTTCTTT. Protein sequence: CASSLQVTMNTEAFF.

This clonotype was seen only a few times. The chain joins TRBV20-1 to TRBJ2-7; tentatively, D is TRBD2 (6 bases). V was cut by 3 bases and J by 2 bases, with 14 bases left in between. CDR3 size: 14 residues. Germline values: CDR1 DFQATT, CDR2 SNEGSKA (reference sequence). CDR3 loop: CSARPLAKPYEQYF. CDR3 sequence (DNA): TGCAGTGCTAGGCCCCTAGCGAAACCCTACGAGCAGTACTTC.

This clonotype was counted a few times. The chain uses TRBV9 and TRBJ2-1; 12 bases map to TRBD2. CDR1 is SGDLS, CDR2 YYNGEE, per germline. Trimming removed 4 bases from V and 4 bases from J; junction bases left unmatched: 6. This CDR3 region has 16 residues. CDR3 DNA: TGTGCCAGCAGCTTCCGGACTAGCGGGGTGTACAATGAGCAGTTCTTC. The encoded protein is CASSFRTSGVYNEQFF.

This chain joins TRBV28 and TRBJ1-5; no reliable D call. The V gene lost 1 base and the J gene lost 0 bases, with 10 bases spanning the gap. CDR1 is MDHEN, CDR2 SYDVKM, per germline. The CDR3 sequence is 16 residues long. This CDR3 reads CASSLFGRNSNQPQHF. The DNA of the CDR3 is TGTGCCAGCAGTTTATTCGGGCGGAATAGCAATCAGCCCCAGCATTTT. Full variable domain (remainder filled in from reference TRBV28 and TRBJ1-5): DVKVTQSSRYLVKRTGEKVFLECVQDMDHENMFWYRQDPGLGLRLIYFSYDVKMKEKGDIPEGYSVSREKKERFSLILESASTNQTSMYLCASSLFGRNSNQPQHFGDGTRLSIL.

This clonotype has only a few counts. The genes are TRBV30 and TRBJ1-1; D unclear. Trimming pared 1 base from V and 5 bases from J, leaving 8 bases between. CDR1 is GTSNPN, CDR2 SVGIG, per germline (reference sequence). The CDR3 is made up of 12 amino acids. CDR3 bases: TGTGCCTGGAGTGGCTATGGTACTGAAGCTTTCTTT. Translated, it gives CAWSGYGTEAFF.